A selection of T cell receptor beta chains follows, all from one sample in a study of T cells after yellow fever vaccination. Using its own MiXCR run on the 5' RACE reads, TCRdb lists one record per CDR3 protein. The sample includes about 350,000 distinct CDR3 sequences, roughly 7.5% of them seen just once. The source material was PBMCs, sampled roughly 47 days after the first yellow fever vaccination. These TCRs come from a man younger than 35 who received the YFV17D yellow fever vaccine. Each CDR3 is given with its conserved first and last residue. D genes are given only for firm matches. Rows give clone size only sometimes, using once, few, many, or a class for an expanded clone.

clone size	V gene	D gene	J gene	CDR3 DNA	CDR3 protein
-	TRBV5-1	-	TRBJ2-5	TGCGCCAGCAGCTTCGACAGGGAGGGGGAGACCCAGTACTTC	CASSFDREGETQYF
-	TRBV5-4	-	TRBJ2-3	TGTGCCAGCAGCTATTTACCCACAGATACGCAGTATTTT	CASSYLPTDTQYF
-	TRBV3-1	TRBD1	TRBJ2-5	TGTGCCAGCAGCCCCGGGACAGGAGACCAAGAGACCCAGTACTTC	CASSPGTGDQETQYF
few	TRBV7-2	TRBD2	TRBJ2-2	TGTGCCAGCAGCTTAGGCAGACTAGCCGGCGGGGAGCTGTTTTTT	CASSLGRLAGGELFF
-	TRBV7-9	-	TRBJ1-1	TGTGCCAGCAGAGCCGGGGAGCTGGGGCAAATTTTT	CASRAGELGQIF
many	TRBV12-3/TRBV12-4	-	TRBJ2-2	TGTGCCAGCAATGTGAACACCGGGGAGCTGTTTTTT	CASNVNTGELFF
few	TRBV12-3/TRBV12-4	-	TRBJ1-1	TGTGCCAGCAGTACGGGACTCCCGAACACTGAAGCTTTCTTT	CASSTGLPNTEAFF
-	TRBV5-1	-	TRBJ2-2	TGCGCCAGCAGCTTGGGGTTTGAGGGCCGGACCGGGGAGCTGTTTTTT	CASSLGFEGRTGELFF
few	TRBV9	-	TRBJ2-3	TGTGCCAGCAGCGCCACGGGGCAGACGGATACGCAGTATTTT	CASSATGQTDTQYF
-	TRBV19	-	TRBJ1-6	TGTGCCAGCGCAACCGGGACACCCCTCCACTTT	CASATGTPLHF
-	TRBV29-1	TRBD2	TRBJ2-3	TGCAGCGCCAATGGACTAGCGGTTAGCACAGATACGCAGTATTTT	CSANGLAVSTDTQYF
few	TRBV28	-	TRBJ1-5	TGTGCCAGCAGTTTAAGGGACCTAAGTCAGCCCCAGCATTTT	CASSLRDLSQPQHF
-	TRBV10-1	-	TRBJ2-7	TGCGCCAGCAGTGATCATTCCAGGGACCCCTACGAGCAGTACTTC	CASSDHSRDPYEQYF
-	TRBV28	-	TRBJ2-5	TGTGCCAGCAGTCCCCCCTCCGGGACCCAGTACTTC	CASSPPSGTQYF
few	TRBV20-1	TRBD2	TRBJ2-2	TGCAGTGCTAGAGATAGGCGACTAGCGGGGGGCACGAACACCGGGGAGCTGTTTTTT	CSARDRRLAGGTNTGELFF
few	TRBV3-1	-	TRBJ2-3	TGTGCCAGCAGCCAAGATGTCGGGGTGGGTACGCAGTATTTT	CASSQDVGVGTQYF
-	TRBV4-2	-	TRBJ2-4	TGTGCCAGCAGCCAAGAACGGTGGCAGCCTCTAGCCAAAAACATTCAGTACTTC	CASSQERWQPLAKNIQYF
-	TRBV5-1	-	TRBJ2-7	TGCGCCAGCAGCTCCAGGCTCCTCTATTACTACGAGCAGTACTTC	CASSSRLLYYYEQYF